A single sample gave rise to the 17 T cell receptor beta chains below, sequenced in a study of OX40 agonist ivuxolimab in advanced cancers. TCRdb's table, derived via immunoSEQ multiplex PCR, lists solely in-frame clones and lacks some. The repertoire includes some 49,000 clones, about 85% of them detected once, and 20% sits in the top ten. This specimen consisted of CD4+ or CD8+ T cells sorted from blood, obtained in a trial of the OX40 agonist ivuxolimab. Every receptor here comes from an adult with an advanced solid tumor such as melanoma, head and neck, liver or kidney cancer.

This clone has more than one count but fewer than ten. The chain has TRBV7-2 and TRBJ1-1, with 10 bases that match TRBD1. This CDR3 is 13 amino acids long. The trim removed 5 bases at V and 11 bases at J, leaving 8 bases unmatched. CDR1 and CDR2 from the germline V gene are SGHTA and FQGNSA. The CDR3 loop is CASSLDRGAAAFF. Here the CDR3 DNA reads TGTGCCAGCAGCCTGGACAGGGGGGCAGCGGCTTTCTTT.

The chain is built from TRBV11-2 and TRBJ2-5; either TRBD1 or TRBD2 may supply D (6 bases each). The CDR3 loop spans 12 amino acids. Trimming took off 7 bases at V and 5 bases at J, with 11 bases between the two ends. Germline CDR1 is SGHAT and CDR2 is FQNNGV. As DNA, the CDR3 is TGTGCCAGCACCGGGGGCCGTGAGACCCAGTACTTC. Protein product: CASTGGRETQYF.

V gene TRBV11-2 combines with J gene TRBJ1-5; unclear D gene. The CDR3 length is 17 residues. V gave up 1 base and J gave up 1 base, with 14 bases separating them. Germline V gene data show CDR1 as SGHAT and CDR2 as FQNNGV. The CDR3 region is CASSLVSGGMSNQPQHF. CDR3 DNA: TGTGCCAGCAGCTTAGTAAGTGGAGGGATGAGCAATCAGCCCCAGCATTTT.

V gene TRBV2 combines with J gene TRBJ1-1, with 10 bases identical to TRBD1. CDR1 and CDR2 from the germline V gene are SNHLY and FYNNEI. This CDR3 contains 17 residues. After removal of 5 bases from V and 6 bases from J, the junction contained 15 bases not matched to a gene. CDR3 protein: CASSTSPGQGQTSEAFF. The CDR3 coding sequence is TGTGCCAGCAGTACCTCACCGGGACAGGGGCAAACCTCTGAAGCTTTCTTT.

J is TRBJ2-4 and V is TRBV7-8, with D possibly called TRBD1 or TRBD2 (5 bases each). Trimming took 1 base from V and 0 from J, leaving 10 bases between them. The CDR3 is made up of 16 amino acids. The germline CDR1 and CDR2 sequences are SGHVS and FQNEAQ. The CDR3, as DNA: TGTGCCAGCAGCTTAGGCAGGGAGCTAGCCAAAAACATTCAGTACTTC. Its protein product is CASSLGRELAKNIQYF.

V and J are TRBV7-6 and TRBJ2-3; D possibly matches TRBD1 or TRBD2 (5 bases each). CDR3 size: 18 residues. V was cut by 0 bases and J by 0 bases, with 16 bases left in between. Germline values: CDR1 SGHVS, CDR2 FNYEAQ. The CDR3 DNA follows: TGTGCCAGCAGCTTAGCCCCCGGGACGGCTACTAGCACAGATACGCAGTATTTT. This codes for CASSLAPGTATSTDTQYF.

The V and J genes are TRBV27 and TRBJ2-7, with D maybe TRBD1 (6 bases). CDR3 length equals 15 residues. CDR1 MNHEY and CDR2 SMNVEV come from the germline V gene (reference sequence). With 5 bases removed from V and 0 bases from J, the gap between germline ends came to 14 bases. CDR3 sequence: CASSVTQGISYEQYF. CDR3 nucleotide sequence: TGTGCCAGCAGTGTAACCCAGGGGATCTCCTACGAGCAGTACTTC.

The rearrangement links TRBV10-3 to TRBJ2-2; possible D gene TRBD2, 6 bases. Germline V gene sequence: CDR1 ENHRY, CDR2 SYGVKD. The CDR3 spans 13 residues. V was clipped by 8 bases and J by 4 bases, with 11 bases between them. CDR3 sequence (DNA): TGTGCCATCGGGCAGGGAGGCACCGGGGAGCTGTTTTTT. Translating it yields CAIGQGGTGELFF.

The chain couples TRBV6-6 to TRBJ2-7, with D possibly being TRBD1 or TRBD2 (5 bases each). V lost 6 bases and J lost 3, with 15 bases in between. This CDR3 is built from 14 residues. CDR1 is MNHNY, CDR2 SVGAGI, per germline (reference sequence). The CDR3 DNA is TGTGCCAGCAGCCGCCGGGACCTTAACTACGAGCAGTACGTC. Translated, it gives CASSRRDLNYEQYV.

The chain links TRBV7-9 to TRBJ2-3; maybe TRBD2 (6 bases). The CDR3 extends over 14 amino acids. V lost 5 bases and J lost 2, with 11 bases in between. The germline V gene encodes CDR1 SEHNR and CDR2 FQNEAQ (reference sequence). In DNA form, the CDR3 reads TGTGCCAGCAGCACGTGGGGGGTCACAGATACGCAGTATTTT. The encoded protein is CASSTWGVTDTQYF.

This rearrangement joins TRBV4-3 to TRBJ2-3, with D perhaps matching TRBD2 (6 bases). The CDR3 has 16 amino acids. From germline, CDR1 is LGHNA and CDR2 YSLEER. Trimming cost V 0 bases and J 5 bases, with 15 bases left between them. The CDR3 protein is CASSQESGREGDTQYF. CDR3 DNA sequence: TGCGCCAGCAGCCAAGAGAGTGGGCGGGAAGGAGATACGCAGTATTTT.

The V call is TRBV6-1, the J call TRBJ2-1, with D possibly being TRBD2 (6 bases). The V gene lost 6 bases and the J gene lost 8 bases, with 8 bases spanning the gap. The germline gives CDR1 MNHNS, CDR2 SASEGT. The CDR3 consists of 11 residues. The CDR3 nucleotides read TGTGCCAGCAGCTGGAGGGATGAGCAGTTCTTC. Translating it yields CASSWRDEQFF.

The chain employs TRBV28 and TRBJ1-5; unclear D gene. This CDR3 is 17 amino acids long. Trimming took off 6 bases at V and 6 bases at J, with 24 bases between the two ends. CDR1 and CDR2 (germline): MDHEN, SYDVKM. The CDR3 DNA is TGTGCCAGCAGCCCCCGAGGGCTTAAGGACCTCGGTCAGCCCCAGCATTTT. It codes for CASSPRGLKDLGQPQHF.

The chain uses TRBV12-5 and TRBJ2-5; a weak D match, TRBD2 (5 bases). The germline V gene encodes CDR1 LGHNT and CDR2 FRNRAP. The germline V and J ends were trimmed by 3 bases and 5 bases, with 19 bases remaining between them. This CDR3 is built from 16 residues. This chain's CDR3 is CASGFSTDLRRETQYF. The CDR3 nucleotides are TGTGCTAGTGGTTTCTCGACGGACTTGAGGAGGGAGACCCAGTACTTC.

This rearrangement joins TRBV28 to TRBJ2-1; the match to TRBD1 covers 8 bases. The germline gives CDR1 MDHEN, CDR2 SYDVKM. CDR3 length equals 15 residues. The trim removed 7 bases at V and 4 bases at J, leaving 9 bases unmatched. CDR3 sequence reads: CASTLTRDRYNEQFF. In nucleotides, the CDR3 is TGTGCCAGCACCCTGACCCGGGACAGGTACAATGAGCAGTTCTTC.

This chain connects TRBV7-2 to TRBJ2-3, with 11 bases aligning to TRBD1. Germline trimming cut 5 bases from V and 4 bases from J; bases unmatched to any gene: 8. CDR1 SGHTA and CDR2 FQGNSA come from the germline V gene. This CDR3 spans 16 amino acids. CDR3 in amino acids: CASSTRTGGRPDTQYF. CDR3 bases: TGTGCCAGCAGCACCCGGACAGGGGGCCGGCCAGATACGCAGTATTTT.

This clone is medium-sized (0.01 to 0.1%). The V gene is TRBV4-2, the J gene TRBJ1-5, with unresolved D. The CDR3 spans 15 residues. The ends were cut back, 0 bases at V and 0 bases at J, with 6 bases in the middle. The germline V gene has CDR1 LGHNA and CDR2 YNFKEQ. This chain's CDR3 is CASSQELPSNQPQHF. CDR3 nucleotide sequence: TGTGCCAGCAGCCAAGAATTGCCTAGCAATCAGCCCCAGCATTTT.